This TCR beta chain was documented in a study of Ad26.COV2.S vaccination and SARS-CoV-2 variants. The wider study: Participants got Ad26.COV2.S intramuscularly, once or twice 56 days apart. Findings and limits, study-wide: Spike-specific responses of CD8+ and CD4+ T cells were reported to display substantial breadth after vaccination. Vaccinees displayed broader spike-specific TCR repertoires than placebo recipients.

The table came from immunoSEQ multiplex PCR; TCRdb's copy has only in-frame clones and leaves some out. There are 300,000 to 500,000 clones in the sample; about 88% occur only once, and 3.5% lies in the top ten. As to this clone: No antigen is known for it.

Treatment: some 20 received Ad26.COV2.S at low or high dose, single or two shots; about 5 received placebo; per-sample allocation not given. Material that was analyzed had been drawn on day 63 after the first vaccine or placebo injection. Donation was by an adult aged 18-55 years who was in Boston. This CDR3 spans 13 amino acids. V gave up 5 bases and J gave up 0 bases, with 5 bases separating them. The sequence was collected from a person between 18 and 60 years old who received the Ad26.COV2.S COVID-19 vaccine or a placebo. The material sequenced was peripheral blood, taken in a trial of Ad26.COV2.S vaccine versus placebo. The chain employs TRBV12-3 or TRBV12-4 and TRBJ2-1; D is undetermined. CDR3 DNA sequence: TGTGCCAGCAGTCGTTCCTCCTACAATGAGCAGTTCTTC. Translated, it gives CASSRSSYNEQFF.